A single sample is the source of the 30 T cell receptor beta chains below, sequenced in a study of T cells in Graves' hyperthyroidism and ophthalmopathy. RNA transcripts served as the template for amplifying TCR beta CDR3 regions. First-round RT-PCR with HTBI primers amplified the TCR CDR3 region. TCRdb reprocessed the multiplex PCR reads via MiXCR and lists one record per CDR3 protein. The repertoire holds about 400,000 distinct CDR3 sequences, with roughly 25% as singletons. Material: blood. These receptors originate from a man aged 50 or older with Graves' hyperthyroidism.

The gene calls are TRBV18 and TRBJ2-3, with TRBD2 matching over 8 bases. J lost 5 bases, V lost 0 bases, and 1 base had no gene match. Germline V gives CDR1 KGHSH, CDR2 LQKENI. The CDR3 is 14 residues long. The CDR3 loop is CASSPPGRGDTQYF. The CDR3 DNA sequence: TGTGCCAGCTCACCACCCGGGAGGGGAGATACGCAGTATTTT.

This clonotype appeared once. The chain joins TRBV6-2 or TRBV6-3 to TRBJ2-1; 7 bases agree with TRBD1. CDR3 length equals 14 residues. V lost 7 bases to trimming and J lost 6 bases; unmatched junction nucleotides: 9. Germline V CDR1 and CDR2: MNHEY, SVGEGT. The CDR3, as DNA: TGTGCCAGCACCTCCGGGACAGTCTTCAATGAGCAGTTCTTC. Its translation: CASTSGTVFNEQFF.

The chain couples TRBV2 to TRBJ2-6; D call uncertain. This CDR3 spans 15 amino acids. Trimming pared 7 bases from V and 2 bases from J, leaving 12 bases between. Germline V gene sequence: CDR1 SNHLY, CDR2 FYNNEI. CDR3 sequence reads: CASTSPRAGANVLTF. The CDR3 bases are TGTGCCAGCACCTCACCTAGAGCTGGGGCCAACGTCCTGACTTTC.

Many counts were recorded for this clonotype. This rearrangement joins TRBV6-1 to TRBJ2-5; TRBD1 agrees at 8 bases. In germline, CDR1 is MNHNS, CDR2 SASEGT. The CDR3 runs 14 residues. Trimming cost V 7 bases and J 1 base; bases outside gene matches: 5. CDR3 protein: CASTKTGVQETQYF. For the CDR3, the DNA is TGTGCCAGCACCAAGACAGGGGTCCAAGAGACCCAGTACTTC.

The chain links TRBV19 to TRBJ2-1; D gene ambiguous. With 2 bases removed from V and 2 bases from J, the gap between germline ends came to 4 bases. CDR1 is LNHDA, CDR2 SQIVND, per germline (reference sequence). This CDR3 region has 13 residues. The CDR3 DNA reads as TGTGCCAGTAGTATAATACCCTACAATGAGCAGTTCTTC. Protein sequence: CASSIIPYNEQFF.

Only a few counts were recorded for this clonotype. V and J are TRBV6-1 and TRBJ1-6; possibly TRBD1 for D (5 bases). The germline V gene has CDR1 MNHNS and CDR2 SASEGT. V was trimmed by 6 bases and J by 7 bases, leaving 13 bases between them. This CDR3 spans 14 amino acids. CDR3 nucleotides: TGTGCCAGCAGCCGCGGACATGGGAATTCACCCCTCCACTTT. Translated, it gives CASSRGHGNSPLHF.

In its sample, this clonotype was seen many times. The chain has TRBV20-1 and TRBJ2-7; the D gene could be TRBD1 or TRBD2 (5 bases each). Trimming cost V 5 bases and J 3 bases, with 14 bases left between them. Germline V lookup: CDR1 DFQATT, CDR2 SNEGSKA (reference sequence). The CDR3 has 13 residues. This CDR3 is CSAGGPPLYEQYF. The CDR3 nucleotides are TGCAGTGCTGGGGGTCCTCCCCTCTACGAGCAGTACTTC.

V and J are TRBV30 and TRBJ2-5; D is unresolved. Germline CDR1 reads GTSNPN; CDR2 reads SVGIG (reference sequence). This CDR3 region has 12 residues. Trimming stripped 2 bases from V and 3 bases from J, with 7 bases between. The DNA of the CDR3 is TGTGCCTGGAGTCCCACAGAAGAGACCCAGTACTTC. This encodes CAWSPTEETQYF.

CDR3 coding DNA: TGCGCCAGCAGCCGCGCGGGAGGGGTGACAGATACGCAGTATTTT. It is translated as CASSRAGGVTDTQYF. V gene TRBV4-1 combines with J gene TRBJ2-3, with 9 bases fitting TRBD2. CDR1 and CDR2 from the germline V gene are MGHRA and YSYEKL. This CDR3 is 15 amino acids long. With V trimmed by 4 bases and J by 3 bases, 5 bases remained unmatched.

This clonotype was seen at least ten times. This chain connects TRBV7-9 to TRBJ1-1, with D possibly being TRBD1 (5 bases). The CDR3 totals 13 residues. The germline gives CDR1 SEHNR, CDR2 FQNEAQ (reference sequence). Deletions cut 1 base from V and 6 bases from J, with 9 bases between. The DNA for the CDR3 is TGTGCCAGCAGCTTAGGATCAGGGTCTGAAGCTTTCTTT. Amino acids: CASSLGSGSEAFF.

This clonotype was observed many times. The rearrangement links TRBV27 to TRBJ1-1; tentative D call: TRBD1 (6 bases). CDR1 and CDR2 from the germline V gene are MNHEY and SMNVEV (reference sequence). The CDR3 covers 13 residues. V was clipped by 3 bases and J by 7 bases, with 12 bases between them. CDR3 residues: CASSFNEGGEAFF. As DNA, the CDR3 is TGTGCCAGCAGTTTTAATGAAGGGGGTGAAGCTTTCTTT.

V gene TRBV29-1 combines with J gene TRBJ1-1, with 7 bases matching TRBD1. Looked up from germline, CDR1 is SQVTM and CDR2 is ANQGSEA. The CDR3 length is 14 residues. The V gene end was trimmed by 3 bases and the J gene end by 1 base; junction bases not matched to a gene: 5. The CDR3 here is CSVERGRRNTEAFF. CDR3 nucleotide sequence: TGCAGCGTTGAGAGGGGGCGACGGAACACTGAAGCTTTCTTT.

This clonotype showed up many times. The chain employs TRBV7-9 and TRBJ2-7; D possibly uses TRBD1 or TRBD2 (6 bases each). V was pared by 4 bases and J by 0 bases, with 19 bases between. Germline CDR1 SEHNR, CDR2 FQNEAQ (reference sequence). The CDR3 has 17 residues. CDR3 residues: CASSSAMAGGGSYEQYF. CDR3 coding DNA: TGTGCCAGCAGCTCCGCCATGGCCGGAGGGGGCTCCTACGAGCAGTACTTC.

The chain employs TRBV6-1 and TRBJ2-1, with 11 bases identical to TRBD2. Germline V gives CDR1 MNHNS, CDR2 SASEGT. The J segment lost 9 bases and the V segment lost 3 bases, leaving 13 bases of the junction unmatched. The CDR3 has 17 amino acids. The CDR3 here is CASSDLSGRAHNVEQFF. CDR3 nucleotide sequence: TGTGCCAGCAGTGACCTTAGCGGGAGGGCCCACAATGTTGAGCAGTTCTTC.

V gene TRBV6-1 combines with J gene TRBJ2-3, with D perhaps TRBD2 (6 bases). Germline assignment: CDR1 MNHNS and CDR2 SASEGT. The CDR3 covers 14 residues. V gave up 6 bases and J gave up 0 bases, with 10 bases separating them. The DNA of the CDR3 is TGTGCCAGCAGCGGGGACTTCAGCACAGATACGCAGTATTTT. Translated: CASSGDFSTDTQYF.

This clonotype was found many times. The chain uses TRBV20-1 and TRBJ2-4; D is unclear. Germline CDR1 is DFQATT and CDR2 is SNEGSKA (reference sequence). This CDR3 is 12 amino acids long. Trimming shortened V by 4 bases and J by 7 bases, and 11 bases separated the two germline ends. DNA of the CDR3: TGCAGTGCTAAGGGCCTCAAGAACATTCAGTACTTC. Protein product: CSAKGLKNIQYF.

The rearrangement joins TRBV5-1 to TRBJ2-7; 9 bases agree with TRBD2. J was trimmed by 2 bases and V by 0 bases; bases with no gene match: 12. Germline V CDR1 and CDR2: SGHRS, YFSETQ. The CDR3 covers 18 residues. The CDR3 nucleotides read TGCGCCAGCAGCTTGGCGATCCTCGGCGGGAGGGTAACCTACGAGCAGTACTTC. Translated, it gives CASSLAILGGRVTYEQYF.

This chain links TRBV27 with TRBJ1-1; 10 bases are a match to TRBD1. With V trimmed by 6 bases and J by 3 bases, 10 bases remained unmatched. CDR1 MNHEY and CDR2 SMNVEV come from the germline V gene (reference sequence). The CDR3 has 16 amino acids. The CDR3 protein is CASRRQGATRDTEAFF. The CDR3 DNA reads TGTGCCAGCAGACGACAGGGGGCGACTAGGGACACTGAAGCTTTCTTT.

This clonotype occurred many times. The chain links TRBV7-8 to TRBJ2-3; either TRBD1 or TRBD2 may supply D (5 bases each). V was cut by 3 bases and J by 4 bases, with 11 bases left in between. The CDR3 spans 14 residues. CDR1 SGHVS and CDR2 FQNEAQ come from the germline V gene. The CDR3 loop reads CASSLRGTPDTQYF. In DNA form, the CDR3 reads TGTGCCAGCAGCTTGAGGGGAACGCCAGATACGCAGTATTTT.

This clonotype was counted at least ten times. CDR3 amino acids: CASSPGLATSTDTQYF. CDR3 nucleotides: TGTGCCAGCAGTCCGGGACTAGCGACTAGCACAGATACGCAGTATTTT. V usage is TRBV12-3 or TRBV12-4 and J usage is TRBJ2-3, with 10 nucleotides matching TRBD2. The CDR3 loop spans 16 amino acids. The trim removed 5 bases at V and 0 bases at J, leaving 5 bases unmatched.

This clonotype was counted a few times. CDR3 DNA sequence: TGTGCCAGCAGCACCACCGGGACGCCCCAAGAGACCCAGTACTTC. Its translation: CASSTTGTPQETQYF. V and J are TRBV11-3 and TRBJ2-5; perhaps D is TRBD1 or TRBD2 (5 bases each). This CDR3 has 15 residues. V gave up 5 bases and J gave up 1 base, with 14 bases separating them. The germline CDR1 and CDR2 sequences are SGHNT and YENEEA.

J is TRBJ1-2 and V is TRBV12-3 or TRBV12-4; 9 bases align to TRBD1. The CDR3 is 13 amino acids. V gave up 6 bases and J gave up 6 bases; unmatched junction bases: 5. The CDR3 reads CASSGTGTNGYTF. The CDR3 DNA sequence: TGTGCCAGCAGCGGGACAGGGACCAATGGCTACACCTTC.

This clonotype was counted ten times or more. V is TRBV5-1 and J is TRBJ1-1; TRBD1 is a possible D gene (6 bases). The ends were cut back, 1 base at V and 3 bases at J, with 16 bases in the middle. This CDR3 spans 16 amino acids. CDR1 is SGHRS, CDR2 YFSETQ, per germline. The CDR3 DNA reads TGCGCCAGCAGCTTGTGGACAGCTCGTGGGGACACTGAAGCTTTCTTT. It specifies CASSLWTARGDTEAFF.

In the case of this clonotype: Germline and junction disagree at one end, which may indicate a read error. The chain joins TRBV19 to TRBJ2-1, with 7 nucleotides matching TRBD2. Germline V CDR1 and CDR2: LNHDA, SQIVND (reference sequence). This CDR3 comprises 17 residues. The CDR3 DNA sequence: TGTGCCAGTAGTATAGCGATCGGCGGGAGCTCCCACAATGAGCAGTTCTTC. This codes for CASSIAIGGSSHNEQFF.

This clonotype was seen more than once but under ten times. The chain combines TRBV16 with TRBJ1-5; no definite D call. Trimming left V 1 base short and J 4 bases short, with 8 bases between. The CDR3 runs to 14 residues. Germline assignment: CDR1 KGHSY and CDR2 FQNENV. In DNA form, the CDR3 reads TGTGCCAGCAGCCAATTGGGTGGGAATCAGCCCCAGCATTTT. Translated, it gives CASSQLGGNQPQHF. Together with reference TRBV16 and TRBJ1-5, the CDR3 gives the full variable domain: GEEVAQTPKHLVRGEGQKAKLYCAPIKGHSYVFWYQQVLKNEFKFLISFQNENVFDETGMPKERFSAKCLPNSPCSLEIQATKLEDSAVYFCASSQLGGNQPQHFGDGTRLSIL.

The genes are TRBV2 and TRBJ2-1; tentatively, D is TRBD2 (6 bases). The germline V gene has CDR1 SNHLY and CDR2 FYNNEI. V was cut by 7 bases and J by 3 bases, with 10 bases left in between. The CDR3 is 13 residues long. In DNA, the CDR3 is TGTGCCAGCAAGGCTAGCGACTACAATGAGCAGTTCTTC. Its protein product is CASKASDYNEQFF. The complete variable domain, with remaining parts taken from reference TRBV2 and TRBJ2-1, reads EPEVTQTPSHQVTQMGQEVILRCVPISNHLYFYWYRQILGQKVEFLVSFYNNEISEKSEIFDDQFSVERPDGSNFTLKIRSTKLEDSAMYFCASKASDYNEQFFGPGTRLTVL.

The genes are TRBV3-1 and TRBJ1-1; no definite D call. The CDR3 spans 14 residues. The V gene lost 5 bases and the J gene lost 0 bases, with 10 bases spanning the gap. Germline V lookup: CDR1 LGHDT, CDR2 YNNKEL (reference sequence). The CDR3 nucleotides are TGTGCCAGCAGCTCTAAAGTGTTGAACACTGAAGCTTTCTTT. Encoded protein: CASSSKVLNTEAFF.

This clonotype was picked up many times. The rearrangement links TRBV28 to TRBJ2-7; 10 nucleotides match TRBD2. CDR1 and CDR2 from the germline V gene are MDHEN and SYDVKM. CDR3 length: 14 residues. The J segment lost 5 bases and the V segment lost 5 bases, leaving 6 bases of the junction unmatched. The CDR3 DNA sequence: TGTGCCAGCAGTACAGCGGGAGGGAACGACGAGCAGTACTTC. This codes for CASSTAGGNDEQYF.

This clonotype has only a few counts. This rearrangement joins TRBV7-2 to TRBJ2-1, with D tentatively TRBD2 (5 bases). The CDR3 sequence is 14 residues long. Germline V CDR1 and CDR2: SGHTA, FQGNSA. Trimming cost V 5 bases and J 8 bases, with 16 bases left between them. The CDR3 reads CASSLGSSFDEQFF. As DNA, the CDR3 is TGTGCCAGCAGCCTCGGTTCTAGCTTTGATGAGCAGTTCTTC.

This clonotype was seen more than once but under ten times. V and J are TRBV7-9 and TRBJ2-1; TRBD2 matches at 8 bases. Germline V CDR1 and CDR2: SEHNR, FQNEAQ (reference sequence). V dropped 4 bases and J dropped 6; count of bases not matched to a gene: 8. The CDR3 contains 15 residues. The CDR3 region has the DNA TGTGCCAGCAGCTACGTCCGGGAGGGGGGCAATGAGCAGTTCTTC. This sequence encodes CASSYVREGGNEQFF.